Included here is one TCR beta chain sequence, with context. Its antigen is still unknown. This sample is part of a study of T-cell reconstitution after alpha-beta-depleted transplantation in children. Per germline, CDR1 MDHEN and CDR2 SYDVKM. Trimming removed 5 bases from V and 5 bases from J; junction bases left unmatched: 14. The CDR3 loop spans 17 amino acids. Study-wide results and limits: T cells produced anew were the main source of T-cell counts and diversity one year after transplant.

The authors prepared the TCRbeta library with unique molecular identifiers. TCRdb itself ran the PCR reads through MiXCR, one entry per CDR3 protein. The sample contains 250,000 to 400,000 distinct CDR3 sequences, 23% of which appear only once. The input for sequencing was PBMCs, mostly from graft donor cells, taken 180 days after TCRalphabeta/CD19-depleted stem cell transplant. The TCR originated in a male patient between 5 and 17 years old who had a stem cell transplant for acute lymphoblastic leukemia, so the T cells may come from the graft donor. The rearrangement joins TRBV28 to TRBJ2-4; TRBD1 matches at 8 bases. CDR3: CASSTLQGVRNENIQYF. DNA of the CDR3: TGTGCCAGCAGTACCTTACAGGGGGTGAGGAACGAAAACATTCAGTACTTC.